Shown below are 3 T cell receptor beta chains from a single sample sequenced in a study of Ad26.COV2.S vaccination and SARS-CoV-2 variants. Treatment denoted: roughly 19 received Ad26.COV2.S at low or high dose, single or two shots; roughly five received placebo; per-sample allocation not given. Sampling took place 63 days after the first vaccine or placebo injection. The table came from immunoSEQ multiplex PCR; TCRdb's copy has only in-frame clones and leaves some out. The repertoire consists of a few hundred thousand clones, with 89% occurring once and the leading ten covering around 1.9%. Specimen: peripheral blood, collected in a trial of Ad26.COV2.S vaccine versus placebo. The receptors were gathered from a person aged 18-65 years who received the Ad26.COV2.S COVID-19 vaccine or a placebo.

The V gene is TRBV5-4, the J gene TRBJ1-5; tentatively, D is TRBD1 (6 bases). CDR3 length equals 14 residues. The V end was cut by 5 bases, the J end by 6 bases, with 15 bases between. In germline, CDR1 is SGHNT, CDR2 YYREEE (reference sequence). CDR3 in amino acids: CASSPLGGAQPQHF. CDR3 DNA sequence: TGTGCCAGCAGTCCGTTGGGGGGGGCTCAGCCCCAGCATTTT. The full variable domain, in which reference TRBV5-4 and TRBJ1-5 provide the parts outside the CDR3, is ETGVTQSPTHLIKTRGQQVTLRCSSQSGHNTVSWYQQALGQGPQFIFQYYREEENGRGNFPPRFSGLQFPNYSSELNVNALELDDSALYLCASSPLGGAQPQHFGDGTRLSIL.

In its sample, this clone was seen once. Possible read error: a much larger clone is one base away. The same CDR3 arises from other DNA sequences in this sample as well. The V and J genes are TRBV13 and TRBJ2-7; D is uncertain. CDR3 length: 11 residues. Germline loops: CDR1 PRHDT, CDR2 FYEKMQ (reference sequence). Trimming left V 4 bases short and J 0 bases short, with 1 base between. Here the CDR3 DNA reads TGTGCCAGCAGCTCCTCCTACGAGCAGTACTTC. Its translation: CASSSSYEQYF.

This rearrangement joins TRBV4-1 to TRBJ1-1; 8 bases align to TRBD1. J was trimmed by 7 bases and V by 4 bases; bases with no gene match: 8. CDR3 length equals 14 residues. Germline V gene lookup returns CDR1 MGHRA and CDR2 YSYEKL. This CDR3 reads CASSLQGGRNEAFF. The CDR3 region has the DNA TGCGCCAGCAGCCTACAGGGGGGTAGGAATGAAGCTTTCTTT.